This T cell receptor beta chain was profiled in a study of regulatory T cells in long-lasting Graves disease. In the case of this clonotype: What it binds is unknown.

Germline V gene sequence: CDR1 SEHNR, CDR2 FQNEAQ (reference sequence). Germline trimming cut 2 bases from V and 6 bases from J; bases unmatched to any gene: 10. The CDR3 is 17 residues long. Construction of the TCR beta libraries employed iRepertoire HTBI primers in conjunction with Arm-PCR of CDR3 regions. How the authors handled the data: Spanning all samples, the identified segments comprised over 50 TRBV and some 15 TRBJ. TCRdb re-derived calls from the multiplex PCR reads in MiXCR, one entry per CDR3 protein. TCRdb's processing, not the study's, gives the V and J calls here. Of 500,000 to 800,000 distinct CDR3 sequences listed, around 30% were seen once; the top ten hold around 42%. Indicated time point: persistent/refractory GD, antithyroid drugs over 5 years with positive TRAb. RNA from PBMCs was the source of the TCR library. Points from the study as a whole: Persistent disease exhibited a predilection for TRBV28, TRBJ1-2 and TRBJ2-5.

The source was peripheral blood mononuclear cells (PBMCs), collected when the disease was refractory, from a patient treated with antithyroid drugs. The sequence was collected from a female donor with Graves disease. The rearrangement joins TRBV7-9 to TRBJ1-5; 10 bases are shared with TRBD1. CDR3 residues: CASSLWTGQGSSQPQHF. CDR3 nucleotides: TGTGCCAGCAGCTTATGGACGGGACAGGGGTCTAGTCAGCCCCAGCATTTT.